What follows are 14 T cell receptor beta chains derived from one specimen sequenced in a study of CD8+CD57+ T cells in acquired aplastic anemia. The TCR beta profiling, which covered VDJ combination and CDR3 sequence, was carried out using genomic DNA as the template. Each CDR3 protein gets one entry after TCRdb re-called the reads with MiXCR. The table has around 180,000 distinct CDR3 sequences, around 60% seen once; the top ten hold 45% to 50%. Sample: sorted CD4+, CD8+, or CD8+CD57+ T cells (not recorded which) from PBMCs. Receptor source: a human donor in good health.

The genes are TRBV2 and TRBJ2-7, with TRBD1 identical over 8 bases. Germline loops: CDR1 SNHLY, CDR2 FYNNEI. The CDR3 is 13 amino acids. The V and J ends lost 7 bases and 5 bases, in that order; junction bases with no gene match: 7. The CDR3, as DNA: TGTGCCAGCATACAAGACAGGGGTAACGAGCAGTACTTC. Residues: CASIQDRGNEQYF. The full variable domain, with the rest looked up from reference TRBV2 and TRBJ2-7, is EPEVTQTPSHQVTQMGQEVILRCVPISNHLYFYWYRQILGQKVEFLVSFYNNEISEKSEIFDDQFSVERPDGSNFTLKIRSTKLEDSAMYFCASIQDRGNEQYFGPGTRLTVT.

Concerning this clonotype itself: At one of its ends the junction is not consistent with the germline gene, which may arise from a read error. The J gene is TRBJ1-1, the V gene TRBV20-1, with D unclear. Germline V gene sequence: CDR1 DFQATT, CDR2 SNEGSKA (reference sequence). The CDR3 is made up of 13 amino acids. The CDR3 DNA follows: TGCAGTGCTAGAGGTCAGAAAGACACTGAAGCTCTCTTT. Its protein product is CSARGQKDTEALF.

This clonotype showed up many times. V usage is TRBV19 and J usage is TRBJ1-3, with 8 bases lining up with TRBD1. The CDR3 runs 15 residues. The germline V gene has CDR1 LNHDA and CDR2 SQIVND (reference sequence). Germline trimming cut 9 bases from V and 2 bases from J; bases unmatched to any gene: 9. This chain's CDR3 is CARQLDRVAGNTIYF. The CDR3 DNA follows: TGTGCCAGACAATTGGACAGGGTGGCTGGAAACACCATATATTTT.

The chain combines TRBV25-1 with TRBJ2-7, with a tentative D call TRBD1 (6 bases). Germline values: CDR1 MGHDK, CDR2 SYGVNS. The CDR3 loop spans 13 amino acids. V lost 9 bases to trimming and J lost 4 bases, with 16 bases between them. CDR3: CASSMAGAYEQYF. DNA for the CDR3: TGTGCCAGTAGTATGGCAGGGGCGTACGAGCAGTACTTC.

This clonotype was counted at least ten times. The chain uses TRBV6-5 and TRBJ2-1; 12 bases agree with TRBD2. Germline CDR1 is MNHEY and CDR2 is SVGAGI. With 0 bases clipped from V and 2 bases from J, the junction kept 5 bases outside the gene matches. The CDR3 contains 18 residues. CDR3 region: CASSYSGTSGHAYNEQFF. CDR3 DNA sequence: TGTGCCAGCAGTTACTCCGGGACTAGCGGGCATGCCTACAATGAGCAGTTCTTC.

The rearrangement links TRBV9 to TRBJ2-3; 7 bases align to TRBD2. This CDR3 spans 15 amino acids. Germline loops: CDR1 SGDLS, CDR2 YYNGEE. Trimming took 3 bases from V and 2 from J; bases not matched to a gene: 6. The CDR3 sequence is CASSAPGTITDTQYF. The CDR3 DNA reads TGTGCCAGCAGCGCACCCGGGACTATCACAGATACGCAGTATTTT.

The V gene is TRBV7-9, the J gene TRBJ1-5; the D gene is possibly TRBD1 (5 bases). The germline CDR1 and CDR2 sequences are SEHNR and FQNEAQ (reference sequence). V shed 2 bases and J shed 1 base, with 12 bases lying between them. The CDR3 runs to 16 residues. CDR3 coding DNA: TGTGCCAGCAGCTTATTGTGGTGGGACAGCAATCAGCCCCAGCATTTT. It is translated as CASSLLWWDSNQPQHF.

The rearrangement joins TRBV7-3 to TRBJ2-1; D is uncertain. Germline V lookup: CDR1 SGHTA, CDR2 FQGTGA. CDR3 length: 13 amino acids. V was pared by 1 base and J by 9 bases, with 10 bases between. CDR3: CASSLSPDGEQFF. The CDR3 region has the DNA TGTGCCAGCAGCTTAAGCCCGGACGGTGAGCAGTTCTTC.

This chain links TRBV25-1 with TRBJ1-1; 8 bases are a match to TRBD1. The CDR3 is 18 residues long. Trimming removed 2 bases from V and 0 bases from J; junction bases left unmatched: 11. CDR1 is MGHDK, CDR2 SYGVNS, per germline. The CDR3 region is CASSERKTGVGMNTEAFF. The DNA for the CDR3 is TGTGCCAGCAGTGAAAGGAAGACAGGGGTCGGGATGAACACTGAAGCTTTCTTT.

J is TRBJ2-1 and V is TRBV5-4; 12 bases are shared with TRBD1. J was trimmed by 7 bases and V by 4 bases; bases with no gene match: 15. The CDR3 consists of 18 residues. The V gene's germline CDR1 is SGHNT and CDR2 YYREEE (reference sequence). The chain's CDR3 is CASSPGQGALRPFNEQFF. CDR3 bases: TGTGCCAGCAGCCCGGGACAGGGGGCGCTCCGGCCCTTTAATGAGCAGTTCTTC.

This clonotype was observed at least ten times. The J gene is TRBJ2-1, the V gene TRBV29-1; perhaps TRBD2 as D (5 bases). V dropped 5 bases and J dropped 4 bases, with 12 bases sitting between them. This CDR3 comprises 13 residues. Germline CDR1 reads SQVTM; CDR2 reads ANQGSEA. Here the CDR3 DNA reads TGCAGCGTTTCGGAGGTCGTTTACAATGAGCAGTTCTTC. This gives the protein CSVSEVVYNEQFF.

This chain connects TRBV15 to TRBJ2-7, with TRBD2 matching over 12 bases. This CDR3 region has 16 residues. Germline values: CDR1 LNHNV, CDR2 YYDKDF (reference sequence). Germline trimming cut 4 bases from V and 3 bases from J; bases unmatched to any gene: 7. CDR3 DNA sequence: TGTGCCACCAGCAAAGGGACTAGCGGGCGAAACTACGAGCAGTACTTC. It translates to CATSKGTSGRNYEQYF.

This clonotype was counted ten times or more. One end of the junction does not line up with germline, which may come from a read error. The J gene is TRBJ2-3, the V gene TRBV2, with D perhaps given as TRBD1 or TRBD2 (6 bases each). CDR1 and CDR2 from the germline V gene are SNHLY and FYNNEI. The CDR3 extends over 16 amino acids. CDR3 nucleotide sequence: TGTGCCAGCGAGGGTGGGGGGCCAAGCATCACAGATCCGCAGTATTTT. This translates into CASEGGGPSITDPQYF.

Only a few counts were recorded for this clonotype. The genes are TRBV7-8 and TRBJ2-5; TRBD2 is a possible D gene (6 bases). The CDR3 consists of 13 residues. V was cut by 6 bases and J by 3 bases, with 11 bases left in between. The germline V gene has CDR1 SGHVS and CDR2 FQNEAQ. CDR3 sequence reads: CASSLTREETQYF. CDR3 in DNA: TGTGCCAGCAGTTTGACTAGGGAAGAGACCCAGTACTTC.